These T cell receptor beta chains were read from a single sample in a study of control samples from healthy donors and cancer patients. Clones were sequenced by immunoSEQ multiplex PCR, and TCRdb holds only the in-frame ones, with some missing. Of 150,000 to 200,000 clones in the sample, roughly 88% were seen once. Material for sequencing was blood. The receptor set was obtained from a woman aged 25-40 years in good health. The CDR3 runs from the conserved cysteine through the conserved F or W. D genes are given only for firm matches. The size entry is marked missing in some rows and otherwise reads once, few, many or a size class.

clone_size j_call v_call d_call cdr3_aa cdr3_nt
- TRBJ2-3 TRBV7-9 TRBD1 CASSQTQGQDTDTQYF TGTGCCAGCAGCCAAACCCAGGGACAGGACACAGATACGCAGTATTTT
- TRBJ2-3 TRBV5-1 TRBD2 CASSRAGITDTQYF TGCGCCAGCAGCCGAGCGGGGATCACAGATACGCAGTATTTT
- TRBJ1-1 TRBV3-1/TRBV3-2 - CASSQDLSTRKAFF TGTGCCAGCAGCCAAGATCTTAGCACCAGGAAAGCTTTCTTT
- TRBJ2-2 TRBV30 TRBD2 CAWSTSGGAGTGELFF TGTGCCTGGAGTACTAGCGGGGGGGCCGGGACCGGGGAGCTGTTTTTT
- TRBJ1-2 TRBV29-1 TRBD1 CSVAGTGYGYTF TGCAGCGTTGCTGGGACAGGGTATGGCTACACCTTC
- TRBJ2-3 TRBV14 - CASSFEGRSTDTQYF TGTGCCAGCAGCTTCGAGGGCAGGAGCACAGATACGCAGTATTTT
- TRBJ2-3 TRBV6-5 - CASAIRAADTQYF TGTGCCAGTGCCATTCGGGCCGCAGATACGCAGTATTTT
- TRBJ2-7 TRBV5-8 TRBD1 CASSPGTDFYEQYF TGTGCCAGCAGCCCAGGGACAGACTTCTACGAGCAGTACTTC
few TRBJ1-1 TRBV10-3 - CAISLRGDAEAFF TGTGCCATCAGCCTGAGGGGCGACGCTGAAGCTTTCTTT
once TRBJ2-2 TRBV27 TRBD1 CASRFSRGRGTGELFF TGTGCCAGCCGCTTCTCGAGGGGGCGCGGCACCGGGGAGCTGTTTTTT
few TRBJ1-5 TRBV6-5 - CASGWGNQPQHF TGTGCCAGCGGATGGGGTAATCAGCCCCAGCATTTT
- TRBJ2-3 TRBV9 TRBD2 CASSVGPAGGTDTQYF TGTGCCAGCAGCGTAGGACCAGCGGGGGGCACAGATACGCAGTATTTT
- TRBJ1-2 TRBV3-1/TRBV3-2 - CASTPGPEGYGYTF TGTGCCAGCACCCCAGGCCCAGAGGGCTATGGCTACACCTTC
- TRBJ2-7 TRBV5-4 - CASSLSGTFLSYEQYF TGTGCCAGCAGCTTGAGTGGCACGTTTTTGTCCTACGAGCAGTACTTC
many TRBJ2-1 TRBV20-1 - CSASLVDDEQFF TGCAGTGCTAGTCTGGTGGACGATGAGCAGTTCTTC
- TRBJ1-2 TRBV27 - CASSFGRNYGYTF TGTGCCAGCAGTTTCGGCAGAAACTATGGCTACACCTTC
- TRBJ1-2 TRBV30 - CAWSTKAYGYTF TGTGCCTGGAGTACGAAGGCATATGGCTACACCTTC
- TRBJ2-7 TRBV9 - CASSEGRSSSYEQYF TGTGCCAGCAGCGAAGGACGCTCCAGCTCCTACGAGCAGTACTTC
- TRBJ1-1 TRBV6-4 - CASSIARNTEAFF TGTGCCAGCAGTATCGCACGGAACACTGAAGCTTTCTTT
few TRBJ1-1 TRBV7-8 - CASSSRSWEAFF TGTGCCAGCAGCTCTAGGTCGTGGGAAGCTTTCTTT
- TRBJ2-1 TRBV9 TRBD2 CASSVNGRAGYNEQFF TGTGCCAGCAGCGTGAACGGGAGGGCCGGCTACAATGAGCAGTTCTTC
- TRBJ2-7 TRBV7-9 TRBD1 CASSPRTGPSYEQYF TGTGCCAGCAGCCCCAGGACAGGGCCCTCCTACGAGCAGTACTTC
once TRBJ2-3 TRBV19 TRBD1 CASSIRRQGNRDTQYF TGTGCCAGTAGTATACGGAGACAGGGCAATAGGGATACGCAGTATTTT
- TRBJ1-5 TRBV2 TRBD1 CASSEVPGGHQPQHF TGTGCCAGCAGTGAAGTTCCAGGGGGCCATCAGCCCCAGCATTTT
- TRBJ2-1 TRBV5-1 - CASSLGRGTARFNEQFF TGCGCCAGCAGCTTGGGGCGGGGTACCGCCAGATTCAATGAGCAGTTCTTC
once TRBJ1-5 TRBV7-2 - CASSLPSNYYNQPQHF TGTGCCAGCAGCCTCCCGTCTAACTATTACAATCAGCCCCAGCATTTT
- TRBJ2-2 TRBV5-4 - CASSSGRGELFF TGTGCCAGCAGCTCCGGGCGCGGGGAGCTGTTTTTT
- TRBJ2-1 TRBV7-8 - CASSLGAGANEQFF TGTGCCAGCAGCTTAGGGGCGGGGGCGAATGAGCAGTTCTTC
once TRBJ1-1 TRBV5-1 - CASSLVVGGTEAFF TGCGCCAGCAGCTTGGTGGTAGGAGGGACTGAAGCTTTCTTT
- TRBJ1-1 TRBV11-1 TRBD1 CAVGQGGWGTEAFF TGTGCCGTCGGACAGGGAGGCTGGGGAACTGAAGCTTTCTTT
- TRBJ2-1 TRBV27 TRBD2 CASTRGLASSNEQFF TGTGCCAGCACCCGCGGACTAGCATCTTCCAATGAGCAGTTCTTC
- TRBJ2-7 TRBV28 - CASSLRRYEQYF TGTGCCAGCAGTTTAAGGCGGTACGAGCAGTACTTC
- TRBJ2-3 TRBV6-1 - CASSDLAGRGLDTQYF TGTGCCAGCAGTGATTTAGCTGGGCGGGGGCTAGATACGCAGTATTTT
few TRBJ1-1 TRBV30 - CAWSRGGNTEAFF TGTGCCTGGAGCCGGGGGGGGAACACTGAAGCTTTCTTT
- TRBJ2-2 TRBV9 - CASSVEGSFTGELFF TGTGCCAGCAGCGTAGAGGGCTCCTTCACCGGGGAGCTGTTTTTT
once TRBJ2-7 TRBV20-1 TRBD1 CSASGGTGVRYEQYF TGCAGTGCTAGTGGCGGGACAGGGGTTCGCTACGAGCAGTACTTC
- TRBJ2-7 TRBV24-1 - CATSDPSDRSPYEQYF TGTGCCACCAGTGATCCCTCCGACAGGAGTCCCTACGAGCAGTACTTC
- TRBJ1-1 TRBV6-2/TRBV6-3 - CASSYNGGERNTEAFF TGTGCCAGCAGTTACAATGGGGGAGAAAGGAACACTGAAGCTTTCTTT
- TRBJ1-1 TRBV18 - CASSPRDGPNTEAFF TGTGCCAGCTCACCGCGGGACGGACCGAACACTGAAGCTTTCTTT
once TRBJ1-3 TRBV10-3 TRBD1 CAISESGQGGTGGPGNTIYF TGTGCCATCAGTGAGTCGGGTCAGGGTGGGACAGGTGGCCCTGGAAACACCATATATTTT
- TRBJ2-7 TRBV7-9 - CASSSAGEQYF TGTGCCAGCAGCTCCGCGGGCGAGCAGTACTTC
once TRBJ2-3 TRBV7-9 TRBD2 CASSLPGGGSTDTQYF TGTGCCAGCAGCTTACCCGGCGGGGGGAGCACAGATACGCAGTATTTT
- TRBJ2-7 TRBV7-2 TRBD1 CASSPRQGDLKEQYF TGTGCCAGCAGCCCGAGACAGGGGGATTTGAAAGAGCAGTACTTC
- TRBJ2-5 TRBV9 - CASSVGNSQETQYF TGTGCCAGCAGCGTAGGAAACTCCCAAGAGACCCAGTACTTC
- TRBJ2-5 TRBV28 TRBD1 CASTDRKGQGKETQYF TGTGCCAGCACTGATAGAAAGGGACAGGGGAAAGAGACCCAGTACTTC
- TRBJ2-3 TRBV28 TRBD1 CASRPQDRGLDTQYF TGTGCCAGCAGACCCCAGGACAGGGGACTAGATACGCAGTATTTT
- TRBJ2-1 TRBV19 - CASSPRTLDEQFF TGTGCCAGTAGTCCCCGGACCCTCGATGAGCAGTTCTTC
- TRBJ1-2 TRBV4-1 - CASSEGGTGAGGYGYTF TGCGCCAGCAGCGAAGGGGGAACGGGGGCGGGCGGCTATGGCTACACCTTC
few TRBJ1-1 TRBV4-1 - CASSQGVNTEAFF TGCGCCAGCAGCCAGGGGGTGAACACTGAAGCTTTCTTT
- TRBJ1-1 TRBV9 - CASSAPQSEAFF TGTGCCAGCAGCGCCCCGCAGTCTGAAGCTTTCTTT